The 2 T cell receptor beta chains listed next were all sequenced from one sample in a study of breast tumors, draining lymph nodes, adjacent tissues. A single record per CDR3 protein comes from TCRdb applying MiXCR to the multiplex PCR reads. The sample shows tens of thousands of distinct CDR3 sequences, less than 75% of them seen only once. The sequencing input was breast tumor tissue. All receptors derive from a female donor with breast cancer. Some clones in this sample may be carry-over from other donors' samples.

The sample holds many counts of this clonotype. This sequence joins TRBV7-3 and TRBJ2-3; 11 bases are a match to TRBD2. The CDR3 sequence is 16 residues long. Germline lookup yields CDR1 SGHTA and CDR2 FQGTGA. V trimming: 3 bases; J trimming: 4 bases; junction bases outside the gene matches: 6. In DNA, the CDR3 is TGTGCCAGCAGCTTTTCCGGGACTAGCGGATCAGATACGCAGTATTTT. Translating gives CASSFSGTSGSDTQYF.

This clonotype has at least ten counts. The rearrangement uses TRBV6-6 and TRBJ1-4, with D maybe TRBD1 (5 bases). This CDR3 contains 16 residues. CDR1 and CDR2 (germline): MNHNY, SVGAGI (reference sequence). V lost 0 bases and J 2 bases, leaving 10 bases between the germline ends. The CDR3, as DNA: TGTGCCAGCAGTTACTCGAGGGGTATTACTAATGAAAAACTGTTTTTT. Translating gives CASSYSRGITNEKLFF.